Reported below is one T cell receptor beta chain. These data come from a study of T cells in localized non-small cell lung cancer. Only in-frame clones appear in the TCRdb table, and some are missing; sequencing was by immunoSEQ multiplex PCR. The table records around 30,000 clones, roughly 75% of them present only once. The CDR3 length is 14 residues. CDR1 MNHNS and CDR2 SASEGT come from the germline V gene. Trimming left V 7 bases short and J 4 bases short, with 13 bases between. V gene TRBV6-1 combines with J gene TRBJ2-2; D could derive from TRBD1 or TRBD2 (5 bases each). Here the sequenced sample was peripheral blood, taken before any cancer treatment. This receptor was identified in a male donor aged 60 or over with stage II squamous cell lung carcinoma. CDR3 DNA: TGTGCCAGCACCCTGGGTGGGGGCACCGGGGAGCTGTTTTTT. This encodes CASTLGGGTGELFF.